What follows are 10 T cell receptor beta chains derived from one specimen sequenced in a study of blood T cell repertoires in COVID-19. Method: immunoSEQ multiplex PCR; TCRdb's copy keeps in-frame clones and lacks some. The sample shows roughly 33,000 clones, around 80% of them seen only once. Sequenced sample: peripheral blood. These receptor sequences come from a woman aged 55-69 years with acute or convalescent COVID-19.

CDR3 nucleotide sequence: TGTGCCAGCAGGGGGACAGGGGGCAATCAGCCCCAGCATTTT. Its translation is CASRGTGGNQPQHF. The V and J genes are TRBV2 and TRBJ1-5; TRBD1 aligns across 10 bases. J lost 2 bases, V lost 6 bases, and 1 base had no gene match. There are 14 residues in the CDR3. Germline CDR1 is SNHLY and CDR2 is FYNNEI.

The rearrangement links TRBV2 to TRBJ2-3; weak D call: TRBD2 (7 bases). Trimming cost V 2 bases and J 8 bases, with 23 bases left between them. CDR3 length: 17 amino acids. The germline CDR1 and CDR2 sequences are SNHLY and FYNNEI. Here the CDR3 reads CASSEKGGSGLAGTQYF. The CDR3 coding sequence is TGTGCCAGCAGTGAAAAAGGGGGTAGCGGGCTCGCCGGTACGCAGTATTTT.

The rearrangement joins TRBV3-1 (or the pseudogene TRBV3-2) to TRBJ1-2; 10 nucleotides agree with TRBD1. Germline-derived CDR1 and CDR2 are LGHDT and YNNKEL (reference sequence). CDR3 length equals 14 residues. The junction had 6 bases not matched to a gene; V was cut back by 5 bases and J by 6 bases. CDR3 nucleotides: TGTGCCAGCAGCACCGACAGGGGGCTAGATGGCTACACCTTC. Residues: CASSTDRGLDGYTF.

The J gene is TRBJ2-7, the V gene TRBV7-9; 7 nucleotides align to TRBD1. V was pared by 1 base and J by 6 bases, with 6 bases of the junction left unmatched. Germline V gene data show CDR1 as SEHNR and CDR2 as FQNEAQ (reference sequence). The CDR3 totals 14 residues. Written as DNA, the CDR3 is TGTGCCAGCAGCTTAGGACAGGGTGTCGGCGAGCAGTACTTC. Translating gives CASSLGQGVGEQYF.

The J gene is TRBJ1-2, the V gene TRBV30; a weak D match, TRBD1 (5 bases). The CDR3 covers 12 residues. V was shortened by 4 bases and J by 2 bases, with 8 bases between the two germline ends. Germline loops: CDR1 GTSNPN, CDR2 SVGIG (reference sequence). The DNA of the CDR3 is TGTGCCTGGACCCAGGGAAACTATGGCTACACCTTC. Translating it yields CAWTQGNYGYTF.

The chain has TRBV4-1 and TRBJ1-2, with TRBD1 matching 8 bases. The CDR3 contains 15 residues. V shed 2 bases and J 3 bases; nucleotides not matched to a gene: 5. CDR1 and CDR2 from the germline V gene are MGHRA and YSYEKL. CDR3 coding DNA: TGCGCCAGCAGCCAAAGGACAGGGACCTACTATGGCTACACCTTC. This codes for CASSQRTGTYYGYTF.

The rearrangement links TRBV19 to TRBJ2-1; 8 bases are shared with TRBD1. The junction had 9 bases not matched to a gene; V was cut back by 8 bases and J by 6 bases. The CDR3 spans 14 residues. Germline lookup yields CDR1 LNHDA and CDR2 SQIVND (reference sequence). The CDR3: CASSTGGPGNEQFF. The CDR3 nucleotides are TGTGCCAGTTCTACAGGGGGACCGGGCAATGAGCAGTTCTTC.

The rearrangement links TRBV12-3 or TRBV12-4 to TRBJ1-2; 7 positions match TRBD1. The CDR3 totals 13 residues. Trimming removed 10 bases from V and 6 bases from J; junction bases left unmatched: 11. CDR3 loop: CATSPRDSHGYTF. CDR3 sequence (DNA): TGTGCCACCTCCCCCCGGGACAGTCATGGCTACACCTTC.

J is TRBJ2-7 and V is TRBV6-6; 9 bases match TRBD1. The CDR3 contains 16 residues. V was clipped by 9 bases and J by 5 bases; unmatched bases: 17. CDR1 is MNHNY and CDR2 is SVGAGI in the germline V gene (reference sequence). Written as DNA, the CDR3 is TGTGCCAGTCTCTCTGGACGACAGGGGGTACGAGACGAGCAGTACTTC. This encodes CASLSGRQGVRDEQYF.

Written as DNA, the CDR3 is TGTGCCAGTAGTATAGGGGGGACAGGAGCACAAGAGACCCAGTACTTC. As protein: CASSIGGTGAQETQYF. The V and J genes are TRBV19 and TRBJ2-5; 8 bases align to TRBD1. Per the germline V gene, CDR1 is LNHDA and CDR2 is SQIVND (reference sequence). V lost 1 base to trimming and J lost 2 bases; unmatched junction nucleotides: 6. This CDR3 is built from 16 residues.